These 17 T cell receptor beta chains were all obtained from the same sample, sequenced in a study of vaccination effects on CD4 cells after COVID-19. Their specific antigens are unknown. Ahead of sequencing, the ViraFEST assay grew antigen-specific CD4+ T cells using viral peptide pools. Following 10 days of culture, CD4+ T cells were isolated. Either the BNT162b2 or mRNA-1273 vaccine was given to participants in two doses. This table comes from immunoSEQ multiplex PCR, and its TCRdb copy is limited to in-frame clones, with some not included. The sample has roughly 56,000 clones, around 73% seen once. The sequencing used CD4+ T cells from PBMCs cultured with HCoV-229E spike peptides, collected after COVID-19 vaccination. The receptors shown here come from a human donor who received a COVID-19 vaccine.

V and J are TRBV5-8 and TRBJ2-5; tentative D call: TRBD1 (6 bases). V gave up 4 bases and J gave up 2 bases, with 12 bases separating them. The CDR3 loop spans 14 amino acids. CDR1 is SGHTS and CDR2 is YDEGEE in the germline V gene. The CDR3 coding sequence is TGTGCCAGCAGCATTCAGGGGCATCAAGAGACCCAGTACTTC. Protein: CASSIQGHQETQYF. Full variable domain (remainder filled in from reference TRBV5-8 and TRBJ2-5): EAGVTQSPTHLIKTRGQQATLRCSPISGHTSVYWYQQALGLGLQFLLWYDEGEERNRGNFPPRFSGRQFPNYSSELNVNALELEDSALYLCASSIQGHQETQYFGPGTRLLVL.

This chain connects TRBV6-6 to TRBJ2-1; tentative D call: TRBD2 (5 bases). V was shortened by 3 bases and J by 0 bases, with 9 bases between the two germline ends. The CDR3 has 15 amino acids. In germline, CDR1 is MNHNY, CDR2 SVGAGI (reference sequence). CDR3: CASSYTGSSYNEQFF. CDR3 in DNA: TGTGCCAGCAGTTATACGGGGAGCTCCTACAATGAGCAGTTCTTC.

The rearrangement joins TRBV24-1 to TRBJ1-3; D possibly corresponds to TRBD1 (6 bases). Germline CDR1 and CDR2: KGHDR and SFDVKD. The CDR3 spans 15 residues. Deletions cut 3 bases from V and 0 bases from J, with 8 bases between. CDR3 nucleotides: TGTGCCACCAGTGATACCAGGGGCTCTGGAAACACCATATATTTT. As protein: CATSDTRGSGNTIYF.

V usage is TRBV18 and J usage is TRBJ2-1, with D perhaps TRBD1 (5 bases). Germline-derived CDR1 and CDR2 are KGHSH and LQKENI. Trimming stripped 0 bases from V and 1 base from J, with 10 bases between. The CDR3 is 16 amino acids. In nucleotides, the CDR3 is TGTGCCAGCTCACCACCGGTCAGGGCGTCCTACAATGAGCAGTTCTTC. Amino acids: CASSPPVRASYNEQFF.

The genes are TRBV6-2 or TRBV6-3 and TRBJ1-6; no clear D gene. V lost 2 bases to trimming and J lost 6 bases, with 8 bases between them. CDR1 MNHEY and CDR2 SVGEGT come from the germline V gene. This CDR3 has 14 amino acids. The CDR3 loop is CASSYRALNSPLHF. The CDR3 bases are TGTGCCAGCAGTTACAGGGCGCTTAATTCACCCCTCCACTTT.

The CDR3 loop is CASSAGGPEAFF. The CDR3 coding sequence is TGTGCCAGCAGCGCTGGGGGACCTGAAGCTTTCTTT. This chain uses TRBV2 with TRBJ1-1, with TRBD1 as a possible D gene (5 bases). Germline CDR1 is SNHLY and CDR2 is FYNNEI. The CDR3 is 12 amino acids. Trimming removed 6 bases from V and 6 bases from J, with 11 bases in between.

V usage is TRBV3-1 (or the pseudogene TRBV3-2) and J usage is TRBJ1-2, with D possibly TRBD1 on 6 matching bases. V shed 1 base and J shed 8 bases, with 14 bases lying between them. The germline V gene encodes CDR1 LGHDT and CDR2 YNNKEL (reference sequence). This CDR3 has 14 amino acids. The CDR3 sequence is CASSQVLQGRGYTF. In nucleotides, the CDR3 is TGTGCCAGCAGCCAAGTTTTACAGGGTCGCGGCTACACCTTC.

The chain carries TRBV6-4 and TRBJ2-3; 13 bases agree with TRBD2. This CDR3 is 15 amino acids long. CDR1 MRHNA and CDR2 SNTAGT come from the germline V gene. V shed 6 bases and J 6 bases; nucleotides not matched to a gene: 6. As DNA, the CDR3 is TGTGCCAGCAGAATGACTAGCGGGGGGCTGGATACGCAGTATTTT. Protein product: CASRMTSGGLDTQYF.

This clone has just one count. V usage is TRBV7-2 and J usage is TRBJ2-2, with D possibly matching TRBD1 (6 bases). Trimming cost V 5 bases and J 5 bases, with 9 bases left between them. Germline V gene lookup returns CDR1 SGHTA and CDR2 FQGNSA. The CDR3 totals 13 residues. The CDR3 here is CASSNTGTGELFF. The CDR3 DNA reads TGTGCCAGCAGCAACACAGGGACCGGGGAGCTGTTTTTT.

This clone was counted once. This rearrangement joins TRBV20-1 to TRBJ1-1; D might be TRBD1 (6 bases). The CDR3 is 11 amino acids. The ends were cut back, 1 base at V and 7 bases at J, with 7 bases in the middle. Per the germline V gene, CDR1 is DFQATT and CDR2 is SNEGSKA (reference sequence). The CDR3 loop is CSARAGVEAFF. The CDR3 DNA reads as TGCAGTGCTAGAGCAGGGGTTGAAGCTTTCTTT.

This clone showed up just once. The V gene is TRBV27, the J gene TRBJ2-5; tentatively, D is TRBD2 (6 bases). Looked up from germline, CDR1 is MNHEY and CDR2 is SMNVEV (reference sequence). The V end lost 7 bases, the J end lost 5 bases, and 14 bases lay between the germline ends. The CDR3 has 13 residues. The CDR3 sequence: CASIRRVGETQYF. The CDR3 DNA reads TGTGCCAGCATTCGGAGGGTCGGGGAGACCCAGTACTTC.

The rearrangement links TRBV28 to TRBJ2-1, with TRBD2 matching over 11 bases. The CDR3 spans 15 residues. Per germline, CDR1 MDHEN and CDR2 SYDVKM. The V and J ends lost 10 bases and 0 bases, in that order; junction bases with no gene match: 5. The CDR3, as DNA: TGTGCCACCATCACTAGCGGGAGCTCCTACAATGAGCAGTTCTTC. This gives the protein CATITSGSSYNEQFF.

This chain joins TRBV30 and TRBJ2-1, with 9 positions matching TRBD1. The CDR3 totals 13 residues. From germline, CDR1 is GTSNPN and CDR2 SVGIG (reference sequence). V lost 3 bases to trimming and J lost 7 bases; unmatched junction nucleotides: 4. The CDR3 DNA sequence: TGTGCCTGGAGACAGACAGGGGGAAATGAGCAGTTCTTC. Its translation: CAWRQTGGNEQFF.

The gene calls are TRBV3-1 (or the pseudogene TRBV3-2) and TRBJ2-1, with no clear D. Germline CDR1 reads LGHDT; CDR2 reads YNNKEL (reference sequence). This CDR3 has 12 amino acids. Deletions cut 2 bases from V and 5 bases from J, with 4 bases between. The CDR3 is CASSQLDNEQFF. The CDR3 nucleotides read TGTGCCAGCAGCCAACTAGACAATGAGCAGTTCTTC.

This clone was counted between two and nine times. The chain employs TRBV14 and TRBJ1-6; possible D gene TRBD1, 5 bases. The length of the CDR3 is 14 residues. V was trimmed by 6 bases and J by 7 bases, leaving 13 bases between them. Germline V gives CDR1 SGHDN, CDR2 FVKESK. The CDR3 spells CASRRGLSNSPLHF. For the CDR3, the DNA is TGTGCCAGCAGAAGGGGTTTGTCGAATTCACCCCTCCACTTT.

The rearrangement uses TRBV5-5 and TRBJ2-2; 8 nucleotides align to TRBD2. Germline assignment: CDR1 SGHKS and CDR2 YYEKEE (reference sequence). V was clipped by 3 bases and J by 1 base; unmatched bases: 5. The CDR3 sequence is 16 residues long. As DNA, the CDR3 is TGTGCCAGCAGCTCAAGCGGGGGCCGGAACACCGGGGAGCTGTTTTTT. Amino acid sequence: CASSSSGGRNTGELFF.

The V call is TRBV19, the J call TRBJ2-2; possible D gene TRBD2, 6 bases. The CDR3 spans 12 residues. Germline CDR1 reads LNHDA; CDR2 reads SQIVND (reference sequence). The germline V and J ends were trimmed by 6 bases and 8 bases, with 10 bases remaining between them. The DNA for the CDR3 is TGTGCCAGTAGCGTCAGCGGGGGGGAGCTGTTTTTT. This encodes CASSVSGGELFF.